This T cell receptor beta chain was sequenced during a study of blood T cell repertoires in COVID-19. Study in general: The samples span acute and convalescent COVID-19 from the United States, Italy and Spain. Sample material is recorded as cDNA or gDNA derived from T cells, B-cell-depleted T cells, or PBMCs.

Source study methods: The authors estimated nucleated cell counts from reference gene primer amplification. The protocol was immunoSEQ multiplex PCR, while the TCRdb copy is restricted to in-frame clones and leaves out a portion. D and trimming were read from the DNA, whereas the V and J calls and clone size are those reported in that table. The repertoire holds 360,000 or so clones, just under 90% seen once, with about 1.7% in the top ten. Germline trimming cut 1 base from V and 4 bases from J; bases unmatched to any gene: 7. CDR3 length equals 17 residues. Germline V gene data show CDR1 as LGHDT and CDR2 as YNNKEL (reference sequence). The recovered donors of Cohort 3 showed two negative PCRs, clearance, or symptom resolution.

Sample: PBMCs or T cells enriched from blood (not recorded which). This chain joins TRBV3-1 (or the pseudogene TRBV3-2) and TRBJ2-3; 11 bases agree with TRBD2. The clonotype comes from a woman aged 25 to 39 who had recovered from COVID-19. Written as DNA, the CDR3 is TGTGCCAGCAGCCAAGTTAGCGGGGGGGCCACCGCAGATACGCAGTATTTT. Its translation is CASSQVSGGATADTQYF.